The 8 T cell receptor beta chains reported below all come from one sample, sequenced in a study of T cell responses to AZD1222 COVID-19 vaccine. Sequencing was performed with immunoSEQ multiplex PCR; in TCRdb, only in-frame clones are kept and a portion is missing. The sample shows approximately 56,000 clones, 70% to 90% of them seen only once. The starting material was peripheral blood, obtained on day 0 of AZD1222 vaccination. These TCRs come from an adult in good health.

The gene calls are TRBV2 and TRBJ1-4, with D unresolved. Per the germline V gene, CDR1 is SNHLY and CDR2 is FYNNEI. V lost 6 bases to trimming and J lost 0 bases, with 8 bases between them. The CDR3 contains 14 residues. This chain's CDR3 is CASRTTATNEKLFF. The CDR3 DNA reads as TGTGCCAGCAGGACAACCGCAACTAATGAAAAACTGTTTTTT.

The V gene is TRBV5-1, the J gene TRBJ2-1, with a weak D call TRBD1 (5 bases). The germline V gene encodes CDR1 SGHRS and CDR2 YFSETQ. The germline V and J ends were trimmed by 4 bases and 9 bases, with 20 bases remaining between them. The CDR3 loop spans 15 amino acids. CDR3 sequence reads: CASSRAWGPRSEQFF. Written as DNA, the CDR3 is TGCGCCAGCAGCCGAGCTTGGGGCCCCCGTAGTGAGCAGTTCTTC. The entire variable domain, with the rest obtained from reference TRBV5-1 and TRBJ2-1, is as follows: KAGVTQTPRYLIKTRGQQVTLSCSPISGHRSVSWYQQTPGQGLQFLFEYFSETQRNKGNFPGRFSGRQFSNSRSEMNVSTLELGDSALYLCASSRAWGPRSEQFFGPGTRLTVL.

The V gene is TRBV5-4, the J gene TRBJ2-7, with D possibly TRBD2 on 7 matching bases. Trimming removed 0 bases at V and 2 bases at J, with 12 bases between. Germline lookup yields CDR1 SGHNT and CDR2 YYREEE (reference sequence). The CDR3 contains 15 residues. For the CDR3, the DNA is TGTGCCAGCAGCTTGGCGGGGGGCCGACCCTACGAGCAGTACTTC. Translation: CASSLAGGRPYEQYF.

This sequence joins TRBV3-1 (or the pseudogene TRBV3-2) and TRBJ2-5; maybe TRBD2 (6 bases). V was pared by 5 bases and J by 7 bases, with 20 bases between. The germline V gene encodes CDR1 LGHDT and CDR2 YNNKEL (reference sequence). The CDR3 length is 15 residues. The CDR3 loop is CASSTRDSVVGTQYF. CDR3 sequence (DNA): TGTGCCAGCAGCACCCGGGACTCCGTCGTCGGGACCCAGTACTTC.

The chain links TRBV2 to TRBJ1-4; no firm D call. CDR1 is SNHLY and CDR2 is FYNNEI in the germline V gene. There are 11 residues in the CDR3. Trimming pared 8 bases from V and 5 bases from J, leaving 6 bases between. This CDR3 reads CASFVNEKLFF. CDR3 in DNA: TGTGCCAGCTTCGTAAATGAAAAACTGTTTTTT.

J is TRBJ2-5 and V is TRBV25-1, with TRBD2 matching 8 bases. The J segment lost 3 bases and the V segment lost 1 base, leaving 4 bases of the junction unmatched. CDR1 is MGHDK and CDR2 is SYGVNS in the germline V gene. This CDR3 has 15 amino acids. The CDR3 protein is CASSEFGSGEETQYF. As DNA, the CDR3 is TGTGCCAGCAGTGAATTCGGTAGCGGGGAAGAGACCCAGTACTTC.

The chain couples TRBV5-6 to TRBJ2-7, with D unresolved. The CDR3 is 14 amino acids. Trimming removed 3 bases from V and 2 bases from J, with 12 bases in between. Germline V gene sequence: CDR1 SGHDT, CDR2 YYEEEE. CDR3 amino acids: CASSSHTLPYEQYF. CDR3 in DNA: TGTGCCAGCAGCTCCCACACGTTACCCTACGAGCAGTACTTC.

The genes are TRBV11-2 and TRBJ1-3; D not resolved. Germline V gives CDR1 SGHAT, CDR2 FQNNGV. The CDR3 loop spans 15 amino acids. The ends were cut back, 1 base at V and 0 bases at J, with 7 bases in the middle. The CDR3 DNA reads TGTGCCAGCAGCTTAGGGTCGGGCTCTGGAAACACCATATATTTT. It codes for CASSLGSGSGNTIYF.